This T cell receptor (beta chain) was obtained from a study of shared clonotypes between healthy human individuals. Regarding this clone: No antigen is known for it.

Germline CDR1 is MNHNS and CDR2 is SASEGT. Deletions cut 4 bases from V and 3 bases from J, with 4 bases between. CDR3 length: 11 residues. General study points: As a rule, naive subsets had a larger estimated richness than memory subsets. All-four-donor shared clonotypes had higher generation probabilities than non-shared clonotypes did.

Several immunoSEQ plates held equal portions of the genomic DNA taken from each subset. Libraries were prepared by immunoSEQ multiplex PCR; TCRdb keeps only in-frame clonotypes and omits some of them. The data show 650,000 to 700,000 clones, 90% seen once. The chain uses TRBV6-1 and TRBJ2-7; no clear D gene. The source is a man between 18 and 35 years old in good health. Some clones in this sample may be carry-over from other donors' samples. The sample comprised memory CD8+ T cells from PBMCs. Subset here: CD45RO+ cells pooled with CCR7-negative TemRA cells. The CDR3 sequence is CASSAGYEQYF. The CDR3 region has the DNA TGTGCCAGCAGTGCTGGCTACGAGCAGTACTTC.